The present entry profiles one TCR beta chain with its context. This record belongs to a study of blood T cell repertoires in COVID-19. Study information: Italy, Spain and the United States were the sources of the convalescent and acute COVID-19 samples. PBMCs, B-cell-depleted T cells, or T cells were the source of the cDNA or gDNA that made up the material.

How the authors handled the data: The authors estimated nucleated cell counts from reference gene primer amplification. Some clones are missing from TCRdb's copy, which holds only in-frame ones; the method was immunoSEQ multiplex PCR. For V, J and clone size, that table is used; D and trimming come from the DNA. Here the sample spans roughly 200,000 clones, more than 70% being singletons. Sequenced material: peripheral blood. This TCR came from an elderly woman with active or convalescent COVID-19.

The CDR3: CASSNRGGNTIYF. The CDR3 nucleotides are TGTGCCAGCAGTAACAGGGGTGGAAACACCATATATTTT. V usage is TRBV6-6 and J usage is TRBJ1-3, with TRBD1 matching over 7 bases. The CDR3 has 13 amino acids. The V segment lost 5 bases and the J segment 3 bases; nucleotides outside the gene matches: 1. Germline V CDR1 and CDR2: MNHNY, SVGAGI (reference sequence).